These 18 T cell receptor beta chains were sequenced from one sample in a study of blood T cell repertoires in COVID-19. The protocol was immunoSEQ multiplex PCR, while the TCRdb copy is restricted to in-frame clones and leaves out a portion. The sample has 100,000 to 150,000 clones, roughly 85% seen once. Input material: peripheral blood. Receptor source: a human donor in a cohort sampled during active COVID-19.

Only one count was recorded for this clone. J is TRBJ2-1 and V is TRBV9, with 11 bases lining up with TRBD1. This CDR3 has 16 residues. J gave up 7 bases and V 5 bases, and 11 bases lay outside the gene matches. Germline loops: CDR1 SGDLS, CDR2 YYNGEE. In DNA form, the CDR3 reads TGTGCCAGCAGTTCCCCCGGACAGGGGGCCAGGAATGAGCAGTTCTTC. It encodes CASSSPGQGARNEQFF.

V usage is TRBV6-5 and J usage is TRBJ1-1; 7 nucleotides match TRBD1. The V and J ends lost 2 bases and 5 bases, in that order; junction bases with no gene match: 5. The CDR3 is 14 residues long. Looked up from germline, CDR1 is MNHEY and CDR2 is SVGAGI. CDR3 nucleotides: TGTGCCAGCAGTTACAGGGGGCGCGAAACTGAAGCTTTCTTT. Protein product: CASSYRGRETEAFF.

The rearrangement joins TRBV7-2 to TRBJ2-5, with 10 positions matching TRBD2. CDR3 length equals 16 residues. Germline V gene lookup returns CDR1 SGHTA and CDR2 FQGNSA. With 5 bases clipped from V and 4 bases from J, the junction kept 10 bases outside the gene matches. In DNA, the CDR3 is TGTGCCAGCAGCCAAGCGAGCGGGAGGGCGATAGAGACCCAGTACTTC. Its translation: CASSQASGRAIETQYF.

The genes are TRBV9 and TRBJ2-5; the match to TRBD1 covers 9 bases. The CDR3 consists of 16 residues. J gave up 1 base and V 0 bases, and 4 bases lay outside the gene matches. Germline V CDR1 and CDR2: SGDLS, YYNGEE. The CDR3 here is CASSVAVTGGQETQYF. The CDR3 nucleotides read TGTGCCAGCAGCGTAGCGGTGACAGGGGGCCAAGAGACCCAGTACTTC.

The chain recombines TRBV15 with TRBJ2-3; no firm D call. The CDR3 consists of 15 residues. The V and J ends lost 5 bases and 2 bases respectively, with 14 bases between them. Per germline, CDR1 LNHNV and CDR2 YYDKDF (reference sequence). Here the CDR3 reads CATSEQRDPTDTQYF. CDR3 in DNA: TGTGCCACCAGCGAACAGAGAGACCCCACAGATACGCAGTATTTT.

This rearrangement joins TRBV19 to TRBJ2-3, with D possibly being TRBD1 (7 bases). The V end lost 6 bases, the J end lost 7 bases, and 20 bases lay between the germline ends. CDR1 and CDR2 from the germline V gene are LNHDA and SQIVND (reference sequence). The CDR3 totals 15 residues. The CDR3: CASRAGQEGENTQYF. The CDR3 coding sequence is TGTGCCAGTAGGGCTGGACAGGAGGGTGAGAATACGCAGTATTTT. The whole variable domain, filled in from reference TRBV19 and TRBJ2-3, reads DGGITQSPKYLFRKEGQNVTLSCEQNLNHDAMYWYRQDPGQGLRLIYYSQIVNDFQKGDIAEGYSVSREKKESFPLTVTSAQKNPTAFYLCASRAGQEGENTQYFGPGTRLTVL.

CDR3 nucleotides: TGTGCCAGCAGTTCTCCGATCGGACAGGGAAAGTTGCCCCAGCATTTT. Protein: CASSSPIGQGKLPQHF. The chain links TRBV28 to TRBJ1-5; 8 bases are a match to TRBD1. The length of the CDR3 is 16 residues. Germline V gene sequence: CDR1 MDHEN, CDR2 SYDVKM. V shed 4 bases, J shed 9 bases, and the junction held 14 bases outside the gene matches.

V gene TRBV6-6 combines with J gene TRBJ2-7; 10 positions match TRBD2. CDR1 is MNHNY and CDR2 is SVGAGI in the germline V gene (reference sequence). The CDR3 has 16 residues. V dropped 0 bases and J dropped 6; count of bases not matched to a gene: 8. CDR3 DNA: TGTGCCAGCAGTTACTCCGGGCTAGCGGGAGACGGCGAGCAGTACTTC. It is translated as CASSYSGLAGDGEQYF.

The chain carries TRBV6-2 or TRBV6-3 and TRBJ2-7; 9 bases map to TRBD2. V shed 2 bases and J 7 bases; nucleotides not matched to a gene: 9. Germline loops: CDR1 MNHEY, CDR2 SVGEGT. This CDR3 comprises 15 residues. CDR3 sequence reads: CASSYGASGIVEQYF. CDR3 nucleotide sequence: TGTGCCAGCAGTTACGGCGCTAGCGGGATAGTGGAGCAGTACTTC.

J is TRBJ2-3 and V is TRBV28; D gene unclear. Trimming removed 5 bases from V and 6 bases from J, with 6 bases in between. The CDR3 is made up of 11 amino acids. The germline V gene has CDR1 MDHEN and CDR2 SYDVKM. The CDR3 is CASSGRDTQYF. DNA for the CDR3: TGTGCCAGCAGTGGTCGGGATACGCAGTATTTT.

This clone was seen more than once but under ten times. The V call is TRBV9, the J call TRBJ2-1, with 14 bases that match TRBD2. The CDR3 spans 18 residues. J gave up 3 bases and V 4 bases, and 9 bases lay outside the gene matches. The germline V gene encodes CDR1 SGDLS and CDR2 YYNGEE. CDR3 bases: TGTGCCAGCAGCCCGAGGATGGGACTAGCGGGAGTCTACAATGAGCAGTTCTTC. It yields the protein CASSPRMGLAGVYNEQFF.

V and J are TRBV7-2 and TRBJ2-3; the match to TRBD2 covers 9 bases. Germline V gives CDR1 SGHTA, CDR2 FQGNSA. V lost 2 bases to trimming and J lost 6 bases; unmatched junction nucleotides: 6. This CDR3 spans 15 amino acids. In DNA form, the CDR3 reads TGTGCCAGCAGCTTACTAGCGGGGTGGGGGGATACGCAGTATTTT. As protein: CASSLLAGWGDTQYF. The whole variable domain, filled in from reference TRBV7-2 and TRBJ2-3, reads GAGVSQSPSNKVTEKGKDVELRCDPISGHTALYWYRQSLGQGLEFLIYFQGNSAPDKSGLPSDRFSAERTGGSVSTLTIQRTQQEDSAVYLCASSLLAGWGDTQYFGPGTRLTVL.

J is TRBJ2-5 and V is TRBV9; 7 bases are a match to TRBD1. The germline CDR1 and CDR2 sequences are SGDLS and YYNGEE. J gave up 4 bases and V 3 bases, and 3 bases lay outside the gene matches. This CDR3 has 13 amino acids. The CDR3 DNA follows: TGTGCCAGCAGCGCCGGGACAGTAGAGACCCAGTACTTC. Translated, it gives CASSAGTVETQYF.

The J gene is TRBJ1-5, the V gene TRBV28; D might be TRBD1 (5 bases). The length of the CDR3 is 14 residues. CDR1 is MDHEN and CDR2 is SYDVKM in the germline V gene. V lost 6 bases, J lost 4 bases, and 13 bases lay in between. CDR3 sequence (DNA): TGTGCCAGCAGCGGTGGGGGGGGTAATCAGCCCCAGCATTTT. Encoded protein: CASSGGGGNQPQHF.

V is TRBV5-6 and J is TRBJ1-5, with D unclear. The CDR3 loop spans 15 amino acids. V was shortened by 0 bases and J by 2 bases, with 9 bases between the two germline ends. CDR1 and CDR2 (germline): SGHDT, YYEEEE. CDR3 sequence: CASSLGTQGNQPQHF. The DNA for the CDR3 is TGTGCCAGCAGCTTGGGGACTCAAGGCAATCAGCCCCAGCATTTT.

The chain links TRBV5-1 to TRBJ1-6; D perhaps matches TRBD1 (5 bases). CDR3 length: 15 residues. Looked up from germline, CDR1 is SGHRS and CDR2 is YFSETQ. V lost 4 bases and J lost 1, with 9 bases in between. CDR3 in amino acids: CASSRGESYNSPLHF. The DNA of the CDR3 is TGCGCCAGCAGCCGGGGGGAGTCCTATAATTCACCCCTCCACTTT.

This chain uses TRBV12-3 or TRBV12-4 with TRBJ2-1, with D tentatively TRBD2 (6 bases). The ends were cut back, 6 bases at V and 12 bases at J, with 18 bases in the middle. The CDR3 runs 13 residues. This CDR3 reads CASRIDVQTRQFF. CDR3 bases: TGTGCCAGCAGGATTGACGTTCAGACTAGGCAGTTCTTC.

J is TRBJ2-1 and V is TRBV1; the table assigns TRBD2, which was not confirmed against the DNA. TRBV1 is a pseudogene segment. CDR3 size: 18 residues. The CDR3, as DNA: TGCACCAGCAGCCAACTCGCTGCTAGCGGGAGAGCATACAATGAGCAGTTCTTC. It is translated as CTSSQLAASGRAYNEQFF.